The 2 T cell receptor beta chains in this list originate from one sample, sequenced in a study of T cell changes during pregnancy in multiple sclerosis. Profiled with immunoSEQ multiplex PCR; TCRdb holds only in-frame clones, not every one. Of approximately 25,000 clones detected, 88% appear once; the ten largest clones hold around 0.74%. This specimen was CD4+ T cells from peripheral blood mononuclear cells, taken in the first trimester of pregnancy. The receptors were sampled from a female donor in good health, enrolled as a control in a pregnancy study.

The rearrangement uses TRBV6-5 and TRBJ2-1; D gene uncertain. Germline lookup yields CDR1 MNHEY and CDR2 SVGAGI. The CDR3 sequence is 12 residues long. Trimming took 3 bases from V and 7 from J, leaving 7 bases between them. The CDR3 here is CASSYSKNEQFF. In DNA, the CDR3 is TGTGCCAGCAGTTATAGTAAGAATGAGCAGTTCTTC.

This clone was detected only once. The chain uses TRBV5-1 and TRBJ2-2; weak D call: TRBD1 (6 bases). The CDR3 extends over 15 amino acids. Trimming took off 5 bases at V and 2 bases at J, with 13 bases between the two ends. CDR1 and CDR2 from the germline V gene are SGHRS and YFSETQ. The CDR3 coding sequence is TGCGCCAGCAGAAGTCCAGGGACAAACACCGGGGAGCTGTTTTTT. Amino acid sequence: CASRSPGTNTGELFF.